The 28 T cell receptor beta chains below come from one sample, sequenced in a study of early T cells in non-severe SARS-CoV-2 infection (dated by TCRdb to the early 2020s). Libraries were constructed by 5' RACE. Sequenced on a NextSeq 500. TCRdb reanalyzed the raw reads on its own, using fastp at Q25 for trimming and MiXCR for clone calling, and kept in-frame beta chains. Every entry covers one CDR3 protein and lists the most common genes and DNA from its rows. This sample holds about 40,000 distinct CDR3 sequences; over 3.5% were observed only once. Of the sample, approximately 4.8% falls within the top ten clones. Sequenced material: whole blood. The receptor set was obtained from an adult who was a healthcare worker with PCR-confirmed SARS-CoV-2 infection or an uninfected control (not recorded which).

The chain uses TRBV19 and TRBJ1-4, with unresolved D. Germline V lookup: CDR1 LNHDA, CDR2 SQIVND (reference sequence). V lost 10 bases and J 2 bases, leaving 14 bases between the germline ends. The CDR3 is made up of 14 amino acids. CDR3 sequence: CATTGRTTNEKLFF. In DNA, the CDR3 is TGTGCCACCACGGGCAGGACCACTAATGAAAAACTGTTTTTT.

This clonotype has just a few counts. The CDR3 reads CASSWTGLDGYTF. DNA of the CDR3: TGCGCCAGCAGCTGGACAGGGTTGGATGGCTACACCTTC. The rearrangement links TRBV5-1 to TRBJ1-2; TRBD1 agrees at 8 bases. Germline values: CDR1 SGHRS, CDR2 YFSETQ. The CDR3 consists of 13 residues. V shed 3 bases, J shed 6 bases, and the junction held 4 bases outside the gene matches.

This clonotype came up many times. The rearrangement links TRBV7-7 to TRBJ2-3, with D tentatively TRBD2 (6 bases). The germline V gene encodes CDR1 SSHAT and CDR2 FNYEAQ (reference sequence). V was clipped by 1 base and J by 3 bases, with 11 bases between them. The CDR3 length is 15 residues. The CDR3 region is CASSLGGVWTDTQYF. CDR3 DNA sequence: TGTGCCAGCAGCTTAGGCGGGGTTTGGACAGATACGCAGTATTTT.

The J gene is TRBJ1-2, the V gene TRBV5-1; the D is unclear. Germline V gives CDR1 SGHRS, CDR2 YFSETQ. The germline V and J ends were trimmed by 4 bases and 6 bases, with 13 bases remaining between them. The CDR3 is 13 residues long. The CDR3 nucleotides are TGCGCCAGCAGCCCGTACTTCGGGGATGGCTACACCTTC. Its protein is CASSPYFGDGYTF.

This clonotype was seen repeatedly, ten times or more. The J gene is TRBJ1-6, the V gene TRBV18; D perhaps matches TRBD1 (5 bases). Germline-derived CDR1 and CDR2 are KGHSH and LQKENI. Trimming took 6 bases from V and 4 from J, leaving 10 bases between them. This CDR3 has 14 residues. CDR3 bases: TGTGCCAGCTCCACCGGGGGTTATAATTCACCCCTCCACTTT. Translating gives CASSTGGYNSPLHF.

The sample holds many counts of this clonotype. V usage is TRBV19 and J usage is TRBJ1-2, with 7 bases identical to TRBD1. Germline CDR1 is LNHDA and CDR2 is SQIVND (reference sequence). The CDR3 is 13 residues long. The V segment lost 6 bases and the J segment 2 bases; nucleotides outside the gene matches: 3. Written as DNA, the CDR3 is TGTGCCAGTAGAATACAGGGGAACTATGGCTACACCTTC. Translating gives CASRIQGNYGYTF.

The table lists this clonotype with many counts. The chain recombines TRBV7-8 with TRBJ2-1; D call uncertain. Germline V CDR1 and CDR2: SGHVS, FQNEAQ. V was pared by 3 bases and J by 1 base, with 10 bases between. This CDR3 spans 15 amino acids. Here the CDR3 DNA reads TGTGCCAGCAGCTTTGTACATAAGTCCTACAATGAGCAGTTCTTC. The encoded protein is CASSFVHKSYNEQFF. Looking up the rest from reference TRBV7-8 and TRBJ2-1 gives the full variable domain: GAGVSQSPRYKVAKRGQDVALRCDPISGHVSLFWYQQALGQGPEFLTYFQNEAQLDKSGLPSDRFFAERPEGSVSTLKIQRTQQEDSAVYLCASSFVHKSYNEQFFGPGTRLTVL.

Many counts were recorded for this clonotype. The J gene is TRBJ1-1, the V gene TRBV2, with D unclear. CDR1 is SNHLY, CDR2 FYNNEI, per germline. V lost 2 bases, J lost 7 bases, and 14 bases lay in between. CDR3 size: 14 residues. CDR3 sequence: CASSERLRRGEAFF. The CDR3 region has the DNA TGTGCCAGCAGTGAACGGCTCCGCCGTGGTGAAGCTTTCTTT.

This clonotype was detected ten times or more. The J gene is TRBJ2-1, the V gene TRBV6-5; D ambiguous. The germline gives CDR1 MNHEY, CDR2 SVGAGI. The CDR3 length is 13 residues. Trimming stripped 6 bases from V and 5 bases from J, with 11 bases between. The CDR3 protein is CASRKESHNEQFF. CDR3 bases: TGTGCCAGCAGAAAAGAGTCCCACAATGAGCAGTTCTTC.

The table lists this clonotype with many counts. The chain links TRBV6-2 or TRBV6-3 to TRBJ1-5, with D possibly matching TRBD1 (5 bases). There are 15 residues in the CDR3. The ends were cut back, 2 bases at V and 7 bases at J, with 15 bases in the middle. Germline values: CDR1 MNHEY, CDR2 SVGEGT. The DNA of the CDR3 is TGTGCCAGCAGTTACGACTATGGGGGACGGCAGCCCCAGCATTTT. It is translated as CASSYDYGGRQPQHF.

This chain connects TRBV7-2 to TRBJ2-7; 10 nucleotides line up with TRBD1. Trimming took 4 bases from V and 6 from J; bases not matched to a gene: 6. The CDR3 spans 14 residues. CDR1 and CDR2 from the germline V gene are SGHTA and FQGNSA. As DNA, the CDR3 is TGTGCCAGCAGCTCACGACAGGGGGCGTCCGAGCAGTACTTC. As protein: CASSSRQGASEQYF.

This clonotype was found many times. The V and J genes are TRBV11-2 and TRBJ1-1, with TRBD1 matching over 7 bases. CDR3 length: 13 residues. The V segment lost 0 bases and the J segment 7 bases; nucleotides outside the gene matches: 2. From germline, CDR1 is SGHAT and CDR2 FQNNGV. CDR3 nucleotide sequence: TGTGCCAGCAGCTTAGAAGGGGGCCGTGAAGCTTTCTTT. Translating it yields CASSLEGGREAFF.

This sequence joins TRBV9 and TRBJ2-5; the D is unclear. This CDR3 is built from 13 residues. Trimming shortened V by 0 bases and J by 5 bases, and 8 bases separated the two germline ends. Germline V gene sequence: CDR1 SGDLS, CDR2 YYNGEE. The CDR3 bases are TGTGCCAGCAGCGTAGGGTCCCCCGAGACCCAGTACTTC. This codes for CASSVGSPETQYF.

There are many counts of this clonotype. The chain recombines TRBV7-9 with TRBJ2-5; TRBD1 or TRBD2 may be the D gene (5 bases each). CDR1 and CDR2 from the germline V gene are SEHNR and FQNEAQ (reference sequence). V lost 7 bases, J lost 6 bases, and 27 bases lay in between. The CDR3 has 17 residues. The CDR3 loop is CASTISTGALDGQTQYF. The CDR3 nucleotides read TGTGCCAGCACCATATCTACCGGGGCCTTGGACGGGCAGACCCAGTACTTC.

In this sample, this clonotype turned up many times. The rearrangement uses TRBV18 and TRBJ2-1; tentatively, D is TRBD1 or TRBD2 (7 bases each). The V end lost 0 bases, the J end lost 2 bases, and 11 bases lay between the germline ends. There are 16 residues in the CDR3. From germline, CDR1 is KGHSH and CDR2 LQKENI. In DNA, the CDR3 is TGTGCCAGCTCACCACCGGGGGGGACAGCCTACAATGAGCAGTTCTTC. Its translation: CASSPPGGTAYNEQFF.

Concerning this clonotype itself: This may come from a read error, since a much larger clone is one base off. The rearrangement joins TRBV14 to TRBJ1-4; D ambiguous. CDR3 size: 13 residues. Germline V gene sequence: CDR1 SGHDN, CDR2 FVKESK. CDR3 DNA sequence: TGTGCCAGCAGCCAAGATATTAATGAAAATCTGTTTTTT. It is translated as CASSQDINENLFF. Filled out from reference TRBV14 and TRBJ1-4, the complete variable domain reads EAGVTQFPSHSVIEKGQTVTLRCDPISGHDNLYWYRRVMGKEIKFLLHFVKESKQDESGMPNNRFLAERTGGTYSTLKVQPAELEDSGVYFCASSQDINENLFFGSGTQLSVL.

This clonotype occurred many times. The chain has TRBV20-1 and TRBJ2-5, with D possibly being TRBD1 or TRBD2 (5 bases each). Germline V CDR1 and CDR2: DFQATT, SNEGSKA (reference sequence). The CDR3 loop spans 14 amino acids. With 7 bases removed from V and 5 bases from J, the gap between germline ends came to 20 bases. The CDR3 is CSGRVEKTGETQYF. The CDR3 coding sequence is TGCAGTGGCAGGGTCGAAAAAACGGGGGAGACCCAGTACTTC.

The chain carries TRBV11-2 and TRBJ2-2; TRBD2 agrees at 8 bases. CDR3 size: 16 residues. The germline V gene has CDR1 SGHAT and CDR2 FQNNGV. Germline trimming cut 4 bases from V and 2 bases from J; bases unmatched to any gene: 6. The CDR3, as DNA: TGTGCCAGCAGCTCCCCAGCGGGAGTTAACACCGGGGAGCTGTTTTTT. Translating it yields CASSSPAGVNTGELFF.

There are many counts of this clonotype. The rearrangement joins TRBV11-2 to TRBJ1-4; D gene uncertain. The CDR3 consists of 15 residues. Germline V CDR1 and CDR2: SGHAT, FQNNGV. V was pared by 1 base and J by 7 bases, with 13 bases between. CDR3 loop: CASSLGQQMSEKLFF. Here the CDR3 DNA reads TGTGCCAGCAGCTTAGGACAACAGATGAGTGAAAAACTGTTTTTT.

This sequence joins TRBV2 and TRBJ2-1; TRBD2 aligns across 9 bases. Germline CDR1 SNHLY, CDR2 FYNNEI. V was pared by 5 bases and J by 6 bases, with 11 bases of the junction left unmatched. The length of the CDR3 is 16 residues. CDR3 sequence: CASSSYSGGEINEQFF. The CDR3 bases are TGTGCCAGCAGTTCTTATAGCGGGGGAGAAATCAATGAGCAGTTCTTC.

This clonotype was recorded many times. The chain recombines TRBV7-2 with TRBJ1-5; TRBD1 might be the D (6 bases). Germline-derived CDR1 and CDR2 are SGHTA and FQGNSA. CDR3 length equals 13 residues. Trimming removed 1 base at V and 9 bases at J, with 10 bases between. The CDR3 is CASSLEGETPQHF. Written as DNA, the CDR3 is TGTGCCAGCAGCTTAGAGGGGGAAACGCCCCAGCATTTT.

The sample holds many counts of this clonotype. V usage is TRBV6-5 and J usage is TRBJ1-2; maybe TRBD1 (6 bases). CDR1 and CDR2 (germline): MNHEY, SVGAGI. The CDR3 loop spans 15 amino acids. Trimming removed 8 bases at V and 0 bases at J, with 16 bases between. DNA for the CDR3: TGTGCCAGCGGAGGGACAAGGGCAACTAACTATGGCTACACCTTC. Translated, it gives CASGGTRATNYGYTF.

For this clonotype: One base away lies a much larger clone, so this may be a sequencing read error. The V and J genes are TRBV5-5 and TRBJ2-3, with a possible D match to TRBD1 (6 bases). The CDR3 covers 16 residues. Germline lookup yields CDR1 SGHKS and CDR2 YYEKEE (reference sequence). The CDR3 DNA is TGTGCCTGCAGCTCGTACAGGGCTAAACTCACAGATACGCAGTATTTT. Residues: CACSSYRAKLTDTQYF.

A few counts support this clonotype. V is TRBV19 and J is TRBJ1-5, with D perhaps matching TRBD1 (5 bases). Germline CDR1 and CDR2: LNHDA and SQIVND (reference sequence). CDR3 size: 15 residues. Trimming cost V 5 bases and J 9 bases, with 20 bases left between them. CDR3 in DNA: TGTGCCAGTAGTCCGGGGCGGACCCTCGGGCGGCCCCAGCATTTT. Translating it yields CASSPGRTLGRPQHF. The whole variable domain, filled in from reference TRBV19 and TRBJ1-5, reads DGGITQSPKYLFRKEGQNVTLSCEQNLNHDAMYWYRQDPGQGLRLIYYSQIVNDFQKGDIAEGYSVSREKKESFPLTVTSAQKNPTAFYLCASSPGRTLGRPQHFGDGTRLSIL.

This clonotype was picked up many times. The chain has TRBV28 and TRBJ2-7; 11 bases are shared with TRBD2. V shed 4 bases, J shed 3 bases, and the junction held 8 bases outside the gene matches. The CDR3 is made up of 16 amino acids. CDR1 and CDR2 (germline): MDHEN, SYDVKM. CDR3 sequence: CASSSPRLAGSYEQYF. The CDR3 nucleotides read TGTGCCAGCAGTTCCCCCCGACTAGCGGGAAGCTACGAGCAGTACTTC.

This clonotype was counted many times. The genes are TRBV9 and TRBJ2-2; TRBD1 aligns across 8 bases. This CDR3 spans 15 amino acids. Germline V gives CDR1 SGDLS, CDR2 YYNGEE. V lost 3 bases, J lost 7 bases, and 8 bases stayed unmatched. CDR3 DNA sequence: TGTGCCAGCAGCGCTTACCCGACAGGGGTCGGGGAGCTGTTTTTT. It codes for CASSAYPTGVGELFF.

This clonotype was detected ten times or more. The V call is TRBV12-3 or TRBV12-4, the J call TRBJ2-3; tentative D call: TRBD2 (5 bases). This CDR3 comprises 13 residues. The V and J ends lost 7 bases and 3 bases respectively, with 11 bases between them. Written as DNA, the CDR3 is TGTGCCAGCACCGGAAGGGAGACAGATACGCAGTATTTT. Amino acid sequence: CASTGRETDTQYF.

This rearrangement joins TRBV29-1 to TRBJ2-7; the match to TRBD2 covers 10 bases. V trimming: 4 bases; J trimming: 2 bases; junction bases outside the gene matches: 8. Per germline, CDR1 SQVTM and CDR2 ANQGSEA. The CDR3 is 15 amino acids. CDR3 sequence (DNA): TGCAGCGTTGTGTATAGCGGGGGGTCTGCCTACGAGCAGTACTTC. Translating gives CSVVYSGGSAYEQYF.